Below, one T cell receptor beta chain is given with its context. The target of this receptor is not known. No per-base quality is available; no much larger clone lies one base away. These data originate in a study of T and B cells in COVID-19 patients (dated by TCRdb to the early 2020s). Concerning the study at large: In this study, adaptive immunity was profiled in COVID-19 patients who either had active infection or had recovered, using TRB and IGH repertoire sequencing of peripheral blood. In the active-infection cohort, about 55% of the 20 patients were critically ill and required mechanical ventilation or ECMO. Median age was around 37 years in the recovered cohort versus about 70 years in the active-infection cohort. The recovered cohort included roughly 18 patients who contributed under 25 samples, and most of those patients had mild to moderate COVID-19 that was managed on an outpatient basis. The repository of TCR and BCR sequences included some 70 time points from 30 to 45 patients, and more than 7 million TCR sequences were analysed. A couple of patients were included in both the recovered and active cohorts because samples were available from active disease and after recovery. Of the approximately 22 patients in the active-infection cohort, 15 to 19 had comorbidities associated with unfavorable COVID-19 outcome. As many as 9 follow-up blood samples were taken per patient, and some of the samples covered different disease stages within the same individual. For the repertoire analyses, the comparison was an age-matched reference group of roughly 40 healthy donors who were negative for COVID-19 antibodies.

Genomic DNA extracted from blood, in amounts of about 240-550 ng, served as the starting material for amplifying TRB repertoires. Sequencing was performed on an Illumina MiSeq. Multiplex PCR with BIOMED2 TRB-A/B primer pools was used to amplify TRB rearrangements. Illumina-compatible adapters and 7-nucleotide sample barcodes were added to the amplicons in two consecutive PCRs. All library PCRs used Phusion HS II polymerase. Amplicons were gel-purified with the NucleoSpin Gel and PCR Clean-up kit, quantified on Qubit, and pooled at about 4 nM. The quality of the amplicon pool was checked on an Agilent 2100 Bioanalyzer prior to Illumina next-generation sequencing. In the original analysis: Annotation of TRB rearrangements was performed with MiXCR 3.0.8 using the default MiXCR reference library. Non-productive reads and sequences with fewer than 2 reads were removed, and each unique CDR3 nucleotide sequence was counted as one clone. Clonality, diversity, richness and V-J gene usage were calculated in R 3.5.1. TCR clustering by CDR3 similarity used GLIPH2, with generation probabilities calculated by OLGA. GLIPH2 clusters were kept only when the clusters contained at least four unique TCR clonotypes present in at least three individuals. Using fastp trimming at Q25 and MiXCR clonotype assembly, TCRdb reanalyzed the public sequencing data and kept in-frame beta chains. Rows with a matching CDR3 protein are joined into one entry that keeps the most common DNA and genes. None of the V and J calls come from the authors' own analysis; TCRdb made them. A total of approximately 14,000 distinct CDR3 sequences appear in this sample, 25% to 30% of them only once. About 6.5% of the sample is held by the ten biggest clonotypes.

The CDR3 numbers 13 residues from cysteine through phenylalanine. The DNA shown is the 39-base CDR3, in frame from base 1. Germline trimming: 6 bases from V, 6 bases from J; junction bases outside gene matches: 5. The germline V gene sets CDR1 to MNHEY and CDR2 to SVGEGT. Overall study outcomes, separate from this receptor: The recovered cohort had approximately 2,500 exclusive TCR clusters, including some 30 low-pGen clusters. It was stated that prospective validation of the reported TCR clusters was required before the clusters could be put to clinical use. TRB repertoires were highly clonal in active COVID-19, whereas diversity and richness at recovery rose above healthy donor levels. The cohort was judged too small for assessing how HLA contributes to COVID-19 susceptibility or severity. Patients with COVID-19 were reported to show strongly skewed TRBV/TRBJ gene usage. Few blood samples were available from mildly ill patients while symptoms were present or from severe cases at early time points. Specific T cell subsets (CD4+/Treg/CD8+) and sorted SARS-CoV-2-responsive or tetramer+ T cells had not yet been sequenced, and these experiments were ongoing.

Material: blood. This clonotype was sampled from a human donor who had recovered from COVID-19. The chain joins TRBV6-2 or TRBV6-3 to TRBJ1-5; 7 central nucleotides agree with TRBD1. The CDR3 amino acid sequence is: CASRDRAFQPQHF. The base sequence is TGTGCCAGCAGAGACAGGGCGTTTCAGCCCCAGCATTTT.